Sequencing of this T cell receptor beta chain was carried out in a study of blood T cell repertoires in COVID-19. On the study more broadly: Acute-phase and convalescent COVID-19 samples originated in the United States, Italy and Spain. Sources were T cells, B-cell-depleted T cells, or PBMCs; the material itself was cDNA or gDNA.

Original processing methods: Estimation of nucleated cell counts was performed using reference gene primer amplification. Sequencing was performed with immunoSEQ multiplex PCR; in TCRdb, only in-frame clones are kept and a portion is missing. D and trimming come from the DNA, and the V and J calls and clone size come from that table. In the table there are tens of thousands of clones, 70% to 90% of which are singletons. V gave up 0 bases and J gave up 1 base, with 5 bases separating them. The CDR3 covers 15 residues. Germline CDR1 reads SGHNT; CDR2 reads YYREEE (reference sequence). The sequence came from a man aged 55 to 69 with acute or convalescent COVID-19. The chain has TRBV5-4 and TRBJ2-6; D ambiguous. The sequencing input was peripheral blood. CDR3: CASSLDGSGANVLTF. The CDR3 nucleotides are TGTGCCAGCAGCTTGGACGGTTCTGGGGCCAACGTCCTGACTTTC.